This TCR beta chain came from a study of shared clonotypes between healthy human individuals. Study-level points and caveats: In a few donors, around 5.5% of naive CD4 clonotypes appeared in common. Among donors, clonotype sharing was expected to be affected by sequencing depth.

Assay used: immunoSEQ multiplex PCR; TCRdb lists only in-frame clones, some missing. The repertoire holds approximately 720,000 clones, with around 72% as singletons. This clone has more than one count but fewer than ten. Its antigen is currently unknown. Trimming left V 5 bases short and J 5 bases short, with 9 bases between. CDR1 MNHNS and CDR2 SASEGT come from the germline V gene. The CDR3 is made up of 12 amino acids. Nashville, Tennessee was home to all donors, each a Caucasian adult. This sequence joins TRBV6-1 and TRBJ1-2, with D unclear. The clonotype originates from a woman aged 30 to 39 in good health. Source material: memory CD4+ T cells sorted from blood. This sample's subset: CD45RA-negative fraction. The CDR3 DNA reads as TGTGCCAGCAGTCTACAGTCTTATGGCTACACCTTC. Its protein product is CASSLQSYGYTF.